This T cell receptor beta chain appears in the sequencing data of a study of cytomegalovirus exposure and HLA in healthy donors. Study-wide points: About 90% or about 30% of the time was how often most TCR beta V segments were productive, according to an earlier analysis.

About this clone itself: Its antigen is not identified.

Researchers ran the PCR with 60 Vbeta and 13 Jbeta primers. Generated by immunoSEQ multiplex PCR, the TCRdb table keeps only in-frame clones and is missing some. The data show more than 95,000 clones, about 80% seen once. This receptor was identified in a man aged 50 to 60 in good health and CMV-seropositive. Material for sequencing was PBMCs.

The chain's CDR3 is CASSSRLAGGPEEQFF. The CDR3 bases are TGTGCCAGCAGCTCCCGACTAGCGGGAGGGCCAGAAGAGCAGTTCTTC. J is TRBJ2-1 and V is TRBV7-2, with 14 nucleotides matching TRBD2. The CDR3 loop spans 16 amino acids. Germline V gene data show CDR1 as SGHTA and CDR2 as FQGNSA. V lost 4 bases, J lost 10 bases, and 9 bases stayed unmatched.